The 20 T cell receptor beta chains presented below share a single source sample, sequenced in a study of type 1 regulatory T cells. Via MiXCR, TCRdb re-called the reads, giving one row per CDR3 protein. In the table there are 25,000 or so distinct CDR3 sequences, 55% to 80% of which are singletons. No antigen has been identified for these receptors. The sequencing sample was made of cultured T cells, either the whole culture or a sorted T cell fraction (not recorded which). The subset here: Tr1-enriched cell product generated in vitro against host alloantigens. The receptors were sampled from a human donor in good health.

The rearrangement joins TRBV12-3 or TRBV12-4 to TRBJ2-2; 11 positions match TRBD2. This CDR3 region has 17 residues. V lost 5 bases to trimming and J lost 4 bases; unmatched junction nucleotides: 9. CDR3 sequence reads: CASSRLTSGVLTGELFF. In nucleotides, the CDR3 is TGTGCCAGCAGTCGGCTGACTAGCGGGGTCCTCACCGGGGAGCTGTTTTTT.

V is TRBV6-2 or TRBV6-3 and J is TRBJ2-7, with 10 bases identical to TRBD1. This CDR3 comprises 15 residues. Germline CDR1 reads MNHEY; CDR2 reads SVGEGT. The trim removed 8 bases at V and 0 bases at J, leaving 7 bases unmatched. The chain's CDR3 is CASRRTGGNSYEQYF. CDR3 bases: TGTGCCAGCCGGAGGACAGGGGGAAACTCCTACGAGCAGTACTTC.

This clonotype was seen only a few times. The chain couples TRBV6-5 to TRBJ2-7; 10 bases are a match to TRBD1. The junction had 11 bases not matched to a gene; V was cut back by 7 bases and J by 5 bases. This CDR3 is 15 amino acids long. CDR1 and CDR2 (germline): MNHEY, SVGAGI. CDR3 sequence reads: CASKMDRGDNNEQYF. The DNA for the CDR3 is TGTGCCAGCAAGATGGACAGGGGGGATAATAACGAGCAGTACTTC.

This chain uses TRBV5-1 with TRBJ2-7; 8 bases fit TRBD2. J lost 2 bases, V lost 5 bases, and 6 bases had no gene match. The CDR3 length is 14 residues. The germline V gene encodes CDR1 SGHRS and CDR2 YFSETQ. The CDR3 is CASSKGSGAYEQYF. The CDR3 nucleotides read TGCGCCAGCAGTAAGGGTAGCGGGGCCTACGAGCAGTACTTC. Full variable domain (remainder filled in from reference TRBV5-1 and TRBJ2-7): KAGVTQTPRYLIKTRGQQVTLSCSPISGHRSVSWYQQTPGQGLQFLFEYFSETQRNKGNFPGRFSGRQFSNSRSEMNVSTLELGDSALYLCASSKGSGAYEQYFGPGTRLTVT.

The genes are TRBV7-2 and TRBJ2-5; TRBD1 agrees at 8 bases. Germline CDR1 reads SGHTA; CDR2 reads FQGNSA. V shed 4 bases and J 3 bases; nucleotides not matched to a gene: 4. The CDR3 is 14 amino acids. DNA for the CDR3: TGTGCCAGCAGCTCACAGACAGGGGAAGAGACCCAGTACTTC. Amino acids: CASSSQTGEETQYF.

V gene TRBV7-6 combines with J gene TRBJ2-5; no definite D call. Trimming stripped 2 bases from V and 1 base from J, with 8 bases between. CDR1 is SGHVS, CDR2 FNYEAQ, per germline. There are 14 residues in the CDR3. CDR3 sequence reads: CASSLSWAQETQYF. The CDR3 region has the DNA TGTGCCAGCAGCTTAAGTTGGGCCCAAGAGACCCAGTACTTC.

The V gene is TRBV15, the J gene TRBJ2-3; TRBD2 is a possible D gene (5 bases). The V end lost 6 bases, the J end lost 1 base, and 14 bases lay between the germline ends. Germline V CDR1 and CDR2: LNHNV, YYDKDF (reference sequence). The CDR3 spans 15 residues. CDR3 DNA sequence: TGTGCCACCAGGAACATCGGGGAGCGCACAGATACGCAGTATTTT. It specifies CATRNIGERTDTQYF.

The chain recombines TRBV2 with TRBJ2-7; 7 nucleotides agree with TRBD2. Germline values: CDR1 SNHLY, CDR2 FYNNEI. This CDR3 is built from 15 residues. The trim removed 4 bases at V and 2 bases at J, leaving 8 bases unmatched. CDR3 bases: TGTGCCAGCAGTGGGAGACTAGCCCAACCCTACGAGCAGTACTTC. As protein: CASSGRLAQPYEQYF.

This clonotype was seen more than once but under ten times. V is TRBV7-9 and J is TRBJ1-1; maybe TRBD1 (5 bases). Trimming took off 1 base at V and 4 bases at J, with 10 bases between the two ends. Germline V lookup: CDR1 SEHNR, CDR2 FQNEAQ (reference sequence). CDR3 length equals 14 residues. CDR3 DNA sequence: TGTGCCAGCAGCTTAGAAGGTACAGGCACTGAAGCTTTCTTT. It is translated as CASSLEGTGTEAFF. The full variable domain, completed using reference TRBV7-9 and TRBJ1-1, is DTGVSQNPRHKITKRGQNVTFRCDPISEHNRLYWYRQTLGQGPEFLTYFQNEAQLEKSRLLSDRFSAERPKGSFSTLEIQRTEQGDSAMYLCASSLEGTGTEAFFGQGTRLTVV.

This chain uses TRBV12-3 or TRBV12-4 with TRBJ2-7; D remains ambiguous. The CDR3 covers 13 residues. The V end was cut by 1 base, the J end by 6 bases, with 10 bases between. CDR3: CASSLDPGSEQYF. The CDR3 coding sequence is TGTGCCAGCAGTTTAGATCCGGGTTCCGAGCAGTACTTC.

V usage is TRBV7-9 and J usage is TRBJ2-3, with D possibly TRBD2 on 7 matching bases. The CDR3 is 17 amino acids. The germline gives CDR1 SEHNR, CDR2 FQNEAQ (reference sequence). Trimming shortened V by 5 bases and J by 5 bases, and 23 bases separated the two germline ends. The CDR3 DNA reads TGTGCCAGCAGCCCCCGCCGGGGGGCTCCGGGAAGAGATACGCAGTATTTT. Its translation: CASSPRRGAPGRDTQYF.

The chain joins TRBV6-6 to TRBJ2-5; D remains ambiguous. The V gene lost 6 bases and the J gene lost 3 bases, with 5 bases spanning the gap. This CDR3 has 11 residues. Germline lookup yields CDR1 MNHNY and CDR2 SVGAGI (reference sequence). CDR3 coding DNA: TGTGCCAGCAGCCGAGAAGAGACCCAGTACTTC. Translation: CASSREETQYF.

This chain connects TRBV27 to TRBJ1-6, with D possibly TRBD1 on 5 matching bases. The CDR3 runs to 16 residues. V was trimmed by 5 bases and J by 8 bases, leaving 19 bases between them. Germline-derived CDR1 and CDR2 are MNHEY and SMNVEV (reference sequence). CDR3 sequence reads: CASSLRDAWRDSPLHF. CDR3 DNA sequence: TGTGCCAGCAGTCTGCGGGACGCCTGGAGGGATTCACCCCTCCACTTT.

The chain combines TRBV23-1 with TRBJ2-6; D ambiguous. TRBV23-1 is placed among ORFs of uncertain function. The germline V and J ends were trimmed by 0 bases and 0 bases, with 15 bases remaining between them. This CDR3 contains 19 residues. The CDR3 nucleotides read TGCGCCAGCAGTCAATCGAAGGGCAGGCCCAACTCTGGGGCCAACGTCCTGACTTTC. This sequence encodes CASSQSKGRPNSGANVLTF.

This clonotype is termed medium-sized. In DNA form, the CDR3 reads TGTGCCAGCAGTCGGGACACCAACTCCTACGAGCAGTACTTC. Residues: CASSRDTNSYEQYF. The chain uses TRBV6-6 and TRBJ2-7; possibly TRBD1 for D (6 bases). Trimming took 5 bases from V and 0 from J, leaving 11 bases between them. Germline CDR1 and CDR2: MNHNY and SVGAGI (reference sequence). The CDR3 covers 14 residues.

This clonotype was seen a single time. This chain links TRBV10-3 with TRBJ2-7; D remains ambiguous. The CDR3 runs to 14 residues. Germline values: CDR1 ENHRY, CDR2 SYGVKD. Trimming left V 4 bases short and J 3 bases short, with 13 bases between. CDR3 in DNA: TGTGCCATCAGTGGTCGGTCGATCGGCTACGAGCAGTACTTC. Amino acids: CAISGRSIGYEQYF.

The genes are TRBV7-2 and TRBJ2-3; D tentatively fits TRBD1 or TRBD2 (5 bases each). The germline V gene encodes CDR1 SGHTA and CDR2 FQGNSA. The CDR3 is made up of 14 amino acids. Trimming removed 2 bases at V and 8 bases at J, with 14 bases between. CDR3 nucleotide sequence: TGTGCCAGCAGCTTAAAGGAAGGGGCGGGTACGCAGTATTTT. This encodes CASSLKEGAGTQYF.

The V and J genes are TRBV3-1 and TRBJ1-1; a weak D match, TRBD1 (5 bases). V lost 1 base and J 4 bases, leaving 13 bases between the germline ends. The CDR3 spans 15 residues. The germline V gene has CDR1 LGHDT and CDR2 YNNKEL (reference sequence). In DNA, the CDR3 is TGTGCCAGCAGCCAAGGGGGGGGAGGCGGCACTGAAGCTTTCTTT. It codes for CASSQGGGGGTEAFF.

V and J are TRBV28 and TRBJ2-1, with D unclear. The CDR3 has 12 residues. Germline CDR1 and CDR2: MDHEN and SYDVKM. Trimming shortened V by 4 bases and J by 9 bases, and 10 bases separated the two germline ends. The CDR3 DNA reads TGTGCCAGCAGTTCTCCCATCCGTGAGCAGTTCTTC. This translates into CASSSPIREQFF.

The V gene is TRBV7-2, the J gene TRBJ2-7, with D maybe TRBD1 (6 bases). Trimming left V 5 bases short and J 2 bases short, with 10 bases between. The CDR3 covers 13 residues. The germline V gene has CDR1 SGHTA and CDR2 FQGNSA. The CDR3: CASSADRTYEQYF. The CDR3 nucleotides read TGTGCCAGCAGCGCGGACAGAACCTACGAGCAGTACTTC.